The 22 T cell receptor beta chains below come from one sample, sequenced in a study of shared clonotypes between healthy human individuals. CD8 cells regarded as naive lacked CD45RO, were positively chosen for CCR7, and omitted terminally differentiated effector memory CD45RA+ cells. Libraries were prepared by immunoSEQ multiplex PCR; TCRdb keeps only in-frame clonotypes and omits some of them. The data hold about 700,000 clones, with around 90% observed a single time. Sequenced material: naive CD8+ T cells sorted from blood. The origin of the receptors is a man younger than 45 in good health.

This chain uses TRBV7-9 with TRBJ2-5, with 9 positions matching TRBD2. Trimming removed 11 bases from V and 2 bases from J; junction bases left unmatched: 15. CDR1 and CDR2 (germline): SEHNR, FQNEAQ (reference sequence). The CDR3 spans 16 residues. CDR3 amino acids: CALQDPSGDLQETQYF. Written as DNA, the CDR3 is TGTGCCCTCCAAGACCCTAGCGGGGACCTACAAGAGACCCAGTACTTC.

This clone showed up just once. This chain connects TRBV10-1 to TRBJ2-5; unclear D gene. Germline CDR1 and CDR2: WNHNN and SYGVQD (reference sequence). The CDR3 is 13 amino acids. V shed 1 base and J shed 3 bases, with 6 bases lying between them. The chain's CDR3 is CASSELGEETQYF. For the CDR3, the DNA is TGCGCCAGCAGTGAGTTAGGAGAAGAGACCCAGTACTTC.

CDR3 protein: CASKSGLAGASYNEQFF. The DNA of the CDR3 is TGTGCCAGCAAGTCGGGACTAGCGGGAGCCTCCTACAATGAGCAGTTCTTC. The chain employs TRBV27 and TRBJ2-1; 14 bases fit TRBD2. Trimming took 7 bases from V and 0 from J; bases not matched to a gene: 5. The CDR3 totals 17 residues. The germline CDR1 and CDR2 sequences are MNHEY and SMNVEV (reference sequence).

V gene TRBV2 combines with J gene TRBJ2-2; unclear D gene. Germline V CDR1 and CDR2: SNHLY, FYNNEI. The CDR3 covers 13 residues. V was cut by 4 bases and J by 6 bases, with 9 bases left in between. CDR3 DNA sequence: TGTGCCAGCAGTGGCCAGGATCCCGGGGAGCTGTTTTTT. Translated: CASSGQDPGELFF.

The chain joins TRBV6-1 to TRBJ2-2; 10 nucleotides align to TRBD1. Trimming removed 8 bases from V and 5 bases from J; junction bases left unmatched: 5. Germline assignment: CDR1 MNHNS and CDR2 SASEGT. The CDR3 is made up of 14 amino acids. The CDR3 sequence is CASEGQGWTGELFF. The DNA of the CDR3 is TGTGCCAGCGAGGGACAGGGGTGGACCGGGGAGCTGTTTTTT.

This clone was seen once. V gene TRBV27 combines with J gene TRBJ2-7, with 10 bases aligning to TRBD2. The length of the CDR3 is 16 residues. CDR1 and CDR2 from the germline V gene are MNHEY and SMNVEV (reference sequence). The V and J ends lost 4 bases and 5 bases, in that order; junction bases with no gene match: 11. The CDR3 DNA reads TGTGCCAGCAGTTGGCAAGCGGGAGGGACGGCGCACGAGCAGTACTTC. Encoded protein: CASSWQAGGTAHEQYF.

This clone was observed once. The V gene is TRBV29-1, the J gene TRBJ2-7; TRBD1 agrees at 8 bases. V lost 5 bases and J lost 6; bases outside the gene matches: 12. CDR3 length: 14 amino acids. The germline V gene has CDR1 SQVTM and CDR2 ANQGSEA. The CDR3 bases are TGCAGCGTTACCTCCGGGACAGGACCCTCCGAGCAGTACTTC. This translates into CSVTSGTGPSEQYF.

The chain couples TRBV29-1 to TRBJ2-1; 9 bases are a match to TRBD2. Germline-derived CDR1 and CDR2 are SQVTM and ANQGSEA. V gave up 6 bases and J gave up 15 bases; unmatched junction bases: 6. CDR3 length: 10 amino acids. As DNA, the CDR3 is TGCAGCGTCCTAGCGGGACCTTGGTTCTTC. Protein sequence: CSVLAGPWFF.

This chain connects TRBV5-4 to TRBJ2-1; D not resolved. V dropped 7 bases and J dropped 0 bases, with 11 bases sitting between them. In germline, CDR1 is SGHNT, CDR2 YYREEE (reference sequence). This CDR3 comprises 14 residues. This CDR3 is CASSGDGSYNEQFF. The CDR3 DNA reads as TGTGCCAGCTCTGGTGACGGCTCCTACAATGAGCAGTTCTTC.

This rearrangement joins TRBV7-2 to TRBJ2-1; 10 bases match TRBD2. Unmatched junction bases numbered 7, after V lost 5 bases and J lost 3 bases. Looked up from germline, CDR1 is SGHTA and CDR2 is FQGNSA. CDR3 length: 16 amino acids. The DNA for the CDR3 is TGTGCCAGCAGCCAAATTCCTAGCGGGAGCTACAATGAGCAGTTCTTC. Protein product: CASSQIPSGSYNEQFF.

CDR3 amino acids: CASKQGNEQFF. Written as DNA, the CDR3 is TGCGCCAGCAAGCAGGGCAATGAGCAGTTCTTC. V and J are TRBV5-1 and TRBJ2-1; tentative D call: TRBD1 (5 bases). V was shortened by 6 bases and J by 6 bases, with 7 bases between the two germline ends. The CDR3 contains 11 residues. The germline V gene has CDR1 SGHRS and CDR2 YFSETQ.

V usage is TRBV28 and J usage is TRBJ1-1; TRBD1 aligns across 8 bases. After removal of 6 bases from V and 7 bases from J, the junction contained 13 bases not matched to a gene. CDR3 length equals 15 residues. Germline V gives CDR1 MDHEN, CDR2 SYDVKM. Written as DNA, the CDR3 is TGTGCCAGCAGCCAAGTCCAGGGGGCAAATAATGAAGCTTTCTTT. Protein sequence: CASSQVQGANNEAFF.

J is TRBJ2-1 and V is TRBV9, with 10 bases that match TRBD2. Unmatched junction bases numbered 7, after V lost 6 bases and J lost 13 bases. The CDR3 has 12 residues. CDR1 is SGDLS, CDR2 YYNGEE, per germline. CDR3 in DNA: TGTGCCAGCACGAATCTAGCGGGAGATCAGTTCTTC. Translated: CASTNLAGDQFF.

V gene TRBV27 combines with J gene TRBJ2-5; D unclear. Trimming removed 5 bases from V and 1 base from J, with 11 bases in between. Germline CDR1 and CDR2: MNHEY and SMNVEV (reference sequence). The CDR3 totals 14 residues. CDR3 region: CASSIQNPQETQYF. CDR3 in DNA: TGTGCCAGCAGTATTCAGAACCCCCAAGAGACCCAGTACTTC.

This clone appeared once. The V call is TRBV7-9, the J call TRBJ1-1, with D unclear. The CDR3 is made up of 15 amino acids. V shed 5 bases and J shed 1 base, with 14 bases lying between them. Germline V gene sequence: CDR1 SEHNR, CDR2 FQNEAQ (reference sequence). CDR3 in DNA: TGTGCCAGCAGCCCTGGATGGACGGCGAACACTGAAGCTTTCTTT. Its protein is CASSPGWTANTEAFF.

The V and J genes are TRBV7-8 and TRBJ2-1; the match to TRBD2 covers 9 bases. V trimming: 1 base; J trimming: 3 bases; junction bases outside the gene matches: 4. This CDR3 contains 16 residues. Germline assignment: CDR1 SGHVS and CDR2 FQNEAQ. CDR3 in amino acids: CASSLGAGGLYNEQFF. The DNA for the CDR3 is TGTGCCAGCAGCTTAGGTGCGGGAGGGCTCTACAATGAGCAGTTCTTC.

This clone was counted only a few times. Other DNA variants within this sample encode the same CDR3. The V gene is TRBV4-1, the J gene TRBJ2-2; no firm D call. CDR1 is MGHRA, CDR2 YSYEKL, per germline. There are 12 residues in the CDR3. The V and J ends lost 1 base and 5 bases respectively, with 2 bases between them. As DNA, the CDR3 is TGCGCCAGCAGCCAAGCGACCGGGGAGCTGTTTTTT. It yields the protein CASSQATGELFF.

The chain employs TRBV2 and TRBJ2-7; D is uncertain. This CDR3 spans 12 amino acids. CDR1 and CDR2 (germline): SNHLY, FYNNEI. The V gene lost 5 bases and the J gene lost 2 bases, with 7 bases spanning the gap. The CDR3 reads CASSTLAYEQYF. CDR3 DNA: TGTGCCAGCAGTACGTTGGCCTACGAGCAGTACTTC.

This chain links TRBV27 with TRBJ1-4; D is perhaps TRBD1 (6 bases). Trimming took off 5 bases at V and 3 bases at J, with 13 bases between the two ends. The CDR3 runs to 15 residues. The germline CDR1 and CDR2 sequences are MNHEY and SMNVEV (reference sequence). The CDR3 loop is CASSPLEGANEKLFF. CDR3 nucleotide sequence: TGTGCCAGCAGTCCCCTGGAGGGGGCTAATGAAAAACTGTTTTTT.

V gene TRBV5-4 combines with J gene TRBJ2-1; TRBD1 matches at 9 bases. Per germline, CDR1 SGHNT and CDR2 YYREEE (reference sequence). The V gene end was trimmed by 1 base and the J gene end by 5 bases; junction bases not matched to a gene: 13. The CDR3 runs 18 residues. CDR3 DNA: TGTGCCAGCAGCTTGTGGACAGGGGTGATAGTCGGGGACAATGAGCAGTTCTTC. Translating it yields CASSLWTGVIVGDNEQFF.

This clone has more than one count but fewer than ten. DNA for the CDR3: TGCGCCAGCAGCCAAGCGATCTGGTCTAGCGGGAGGGCGTACGAGCAGTACTTC. Its translation: CASSQAIWSSGRAYEQYF. V usage is TRBV4-1 and J usage is TRBJ2-7; 12 bases agree with TRBD2. J lost 4 bases, V lost 1 base, and 11 bases had no gene match. This CDR3 comprises 18 residues. Per germline, CDR1 MGHRA and CDR2 YSYEKL.

The V and J genes are TRBV28 and TRBJ2-7; 9 bases map to TRBD1. J gave up 6 bases and V 4 bases, and 10 bases lay outside the gene matches. Germline V gives CDR1 MDHEN, CDR2 SYDVKM. CDR3 length equals 15 residues. The CDR3 reads CASSYDTGGMGEQYF. In DNA, the CDR3 is TGTGCCAGCAGTTACGATACAGGGGGCATGGGCGAGCAGTACTTC.